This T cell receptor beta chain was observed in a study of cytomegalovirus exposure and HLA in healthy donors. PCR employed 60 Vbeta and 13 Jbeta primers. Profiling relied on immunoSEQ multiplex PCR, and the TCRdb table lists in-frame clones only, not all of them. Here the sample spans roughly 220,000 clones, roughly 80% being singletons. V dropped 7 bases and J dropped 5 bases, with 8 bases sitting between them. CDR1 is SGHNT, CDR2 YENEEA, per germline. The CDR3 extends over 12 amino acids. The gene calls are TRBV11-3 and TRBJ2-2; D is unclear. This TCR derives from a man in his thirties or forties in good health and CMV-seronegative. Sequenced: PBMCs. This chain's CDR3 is CASNSGTGELFF. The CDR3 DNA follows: TGTGCCAGCAACTCCGGTACCGGGGAGCTGTTTTTT.